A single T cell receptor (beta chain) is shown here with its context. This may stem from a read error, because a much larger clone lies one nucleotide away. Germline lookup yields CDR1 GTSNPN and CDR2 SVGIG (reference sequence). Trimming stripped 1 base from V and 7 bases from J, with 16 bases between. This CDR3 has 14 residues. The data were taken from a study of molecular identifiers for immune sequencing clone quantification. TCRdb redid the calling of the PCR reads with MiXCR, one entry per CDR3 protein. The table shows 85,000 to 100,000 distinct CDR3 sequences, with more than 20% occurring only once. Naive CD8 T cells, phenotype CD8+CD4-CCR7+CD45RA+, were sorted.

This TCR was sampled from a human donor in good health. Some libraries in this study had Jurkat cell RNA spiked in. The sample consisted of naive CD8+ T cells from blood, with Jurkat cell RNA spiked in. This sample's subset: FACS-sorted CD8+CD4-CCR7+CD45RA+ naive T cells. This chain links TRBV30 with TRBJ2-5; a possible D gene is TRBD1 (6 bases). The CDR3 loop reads CAWSDYREKGTQYF. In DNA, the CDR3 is TGTGCCTGGAGTGATTACAGGGAGAAGGGGACCCAGTACTTC.